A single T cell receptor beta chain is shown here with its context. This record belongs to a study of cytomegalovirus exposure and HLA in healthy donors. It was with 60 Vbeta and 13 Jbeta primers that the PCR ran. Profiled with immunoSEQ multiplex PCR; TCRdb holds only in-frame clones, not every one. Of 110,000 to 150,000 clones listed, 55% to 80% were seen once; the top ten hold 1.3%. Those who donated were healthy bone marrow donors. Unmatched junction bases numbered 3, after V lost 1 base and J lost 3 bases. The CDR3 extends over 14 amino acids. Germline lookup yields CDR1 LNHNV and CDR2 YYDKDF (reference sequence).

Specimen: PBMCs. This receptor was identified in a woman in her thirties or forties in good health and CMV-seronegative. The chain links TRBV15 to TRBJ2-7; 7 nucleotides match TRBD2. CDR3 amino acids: CATSRGREGYEQYF. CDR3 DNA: TGTGCCACCAGCAGAGGTAGGGAGGGCTACGAGCAGTACTTC.